The sequence of this TCR beta chain was determined in a study of T cells after yellow fever vaccination. This clonotype was seen ten or more times. What it binds is unknown. UMIs and a universal primer site were added when TCR cDNA was made by 5'RACE template switching. TCRdb ran MiXCR on the 5' RACE reads and lists one entry per CDR3 protein. The sample has some 500,000 distinct CDR3 sequences, roughly 13% seen once. This CDR3 region has 12 residues. Per germline, CDR1 MNHEY and CDR2 SVGAGI. The trim removed 7 bases at V and 15 bases at J, leaving 9 bases unmatched. Points from the study as a whole: Only a minor proportion of clonotypes was detected across both CD4 and CD8 compartments. Though weaker, the secondary response peaked faster, on day 5 versus 15. Abundant bulk-population clonotypes could contaminate the FACS-sorted repertoires.

The V call is TRBV6-5, the J call TRBJ2-4, with 10 bases fitting TRBD1. The sequenced sample was PBMCs, obtained on the day of the yellow fever booster vaccination. The TCR sequence derives from a young man who received the YFV17D yellow fever vaccine. This CDR3 is CASKLGTGELYF. Written as DNA, the CDR3 is TGTGCCAGCAAACTTGGGACAGGGGAGTTGTACTTC.